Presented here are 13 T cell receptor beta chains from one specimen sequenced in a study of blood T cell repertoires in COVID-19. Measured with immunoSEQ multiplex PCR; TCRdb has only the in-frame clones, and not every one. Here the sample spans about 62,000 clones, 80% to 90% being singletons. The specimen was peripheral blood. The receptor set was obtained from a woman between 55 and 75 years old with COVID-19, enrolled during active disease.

CDR3 DNA: TGTGCCAGCAGCTACTCCCGGAATGAGCAGTTCTTC. As protein: CASSYSRNEQFF. The chain recombines TRBV11-2 with TRBJ2-1; no clear D gene. V shed 4 bases and J shed 7 bases, with 8 bases lying between them. CDR3 size: 12 residues. Germline CDR1 SGHAT, CDR2 FQNNGV.

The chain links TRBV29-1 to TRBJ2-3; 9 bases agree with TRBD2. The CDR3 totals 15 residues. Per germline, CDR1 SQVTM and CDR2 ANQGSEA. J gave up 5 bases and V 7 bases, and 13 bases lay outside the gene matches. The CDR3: CSGDLGTSWIDTQYF. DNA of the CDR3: TGCAGCGGGGATCTAGGGACTAGCTGGATAGATACGCAGTATTTT.

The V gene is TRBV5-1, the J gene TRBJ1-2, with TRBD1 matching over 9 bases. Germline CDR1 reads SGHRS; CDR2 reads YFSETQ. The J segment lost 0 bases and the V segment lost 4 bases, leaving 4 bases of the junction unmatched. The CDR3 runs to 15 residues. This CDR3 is CASSNRQGANYGYTF. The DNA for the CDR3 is TGCGCCAGCAGCAACCGACAGGGGGCTAACTATGGCTACACCTTC.

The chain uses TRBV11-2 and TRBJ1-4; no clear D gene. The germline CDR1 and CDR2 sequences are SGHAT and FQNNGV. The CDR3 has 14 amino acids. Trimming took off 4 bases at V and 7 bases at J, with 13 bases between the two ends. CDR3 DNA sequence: TGTGCCAGCAGCTCTGGGTCCTGGGCTGAAAAACTGTTTTTT. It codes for CASSSGSWAEKLFF.

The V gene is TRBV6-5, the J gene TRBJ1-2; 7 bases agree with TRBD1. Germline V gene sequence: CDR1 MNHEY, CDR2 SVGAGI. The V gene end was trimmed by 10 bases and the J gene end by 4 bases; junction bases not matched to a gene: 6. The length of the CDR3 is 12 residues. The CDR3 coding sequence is TGTGCCACAAGGGGGCTCGGCTATGGCTACACCTTC. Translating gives CATRGLGYGYTF.

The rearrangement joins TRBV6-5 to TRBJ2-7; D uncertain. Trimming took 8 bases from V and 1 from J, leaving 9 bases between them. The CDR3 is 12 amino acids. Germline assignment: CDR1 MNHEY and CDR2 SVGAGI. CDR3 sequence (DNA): TGTGCCAGCCTCGCAGTTTCCTACGAGCAGTACTTC. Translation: CASLAVSYEQYF.

The CDR3 reads CASSFPPGTSGSHEQFF. The DNA of the CDR3 is TGTGCCAGCAGTTTCCCCCCCGGGACTAGCGGGTCCCATGAGCAGTTCTTC. The gene calls are TRBV28 and TRBJ2-1; TRBD2 agrees at 12 bases. V was pared by 3 bases and J by 8 bases, with 11 bases of the junction left unmatched. Germline CDR1 and CDR2: MDHEN and SYDVKM. This CDR3 has 17 amino acids.

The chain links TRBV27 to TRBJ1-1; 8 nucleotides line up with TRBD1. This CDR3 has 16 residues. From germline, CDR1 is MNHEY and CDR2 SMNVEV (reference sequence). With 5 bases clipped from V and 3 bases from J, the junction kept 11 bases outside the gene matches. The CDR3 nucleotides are TGTGCCAGCAGTCCCCTCCGGACAGGGACGTACACTGAAGCTTTCTTT. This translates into CASSPLRTGTYTEAFF.

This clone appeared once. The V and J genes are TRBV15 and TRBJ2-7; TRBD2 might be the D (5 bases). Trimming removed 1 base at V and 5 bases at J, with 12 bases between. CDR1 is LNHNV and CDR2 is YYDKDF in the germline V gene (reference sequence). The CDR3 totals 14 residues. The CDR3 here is CATSRGTHTNEQYF. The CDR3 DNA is TGTGCCACCAGCAGAGGGACTCATACCAACGAGCAGTACTTC. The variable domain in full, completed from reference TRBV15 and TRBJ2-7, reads DAMVIQNPRYQVTQFGKPVTLSCSQTLNHNVMYWYQQKSSQAPKLLFHYYDKDFNNEADTPDNFQSRRPNTSFCFLDIRSPGLGDTAMYLCATSRGTHTNEQYFGPGTRLTVT.

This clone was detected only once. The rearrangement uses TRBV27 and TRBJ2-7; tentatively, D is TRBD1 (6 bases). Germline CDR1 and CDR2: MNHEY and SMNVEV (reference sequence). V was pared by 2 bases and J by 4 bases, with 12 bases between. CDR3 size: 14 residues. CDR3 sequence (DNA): TGTGCCAGCAGTTTACTGGGGGACAAGTACGAGCAGTACTTC. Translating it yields CASSLLGDKYEQYF.

DNA for the CDR3: TGTGCCAGCAGTCCTCCCGGCCGGGACAGTCTTGCTTTCTTT. Amino acid sequence: CASSPPGRDSLAFF. The chain is built from TRBV28 and TRBJ1-1; 7 nucleotides agree with TRBD1. The V segment lost 5 bases and the J segment 11 bases; nucleotides outside the gene matches: 14. The CDR3 is 14 amino acids. Per germline, CDR1 MDHEN and CDR2 SYDVKM.

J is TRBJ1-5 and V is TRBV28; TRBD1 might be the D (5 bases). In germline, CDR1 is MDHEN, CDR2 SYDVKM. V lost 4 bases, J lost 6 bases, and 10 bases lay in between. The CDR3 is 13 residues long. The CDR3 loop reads CASSWGDGQPQHF. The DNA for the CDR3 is TGTGCCAGCAGTTGGGGGGACGGTCAGCCCCAGCATTTT.

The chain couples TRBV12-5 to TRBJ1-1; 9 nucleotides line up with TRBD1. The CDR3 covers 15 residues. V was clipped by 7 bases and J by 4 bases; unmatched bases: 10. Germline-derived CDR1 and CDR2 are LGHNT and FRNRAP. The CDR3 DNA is TGTGCTAGTGCCGACAGGGGGAAGCGGGGCACTGAAGCTTTCTTT. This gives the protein CASADRGKRGTEAFF.